These 30 T cell receptor beta chains came from one sample sequenced in a study of OX40 agonist ivuxolimab in advanced cancers. The assay was immunoSEQ multiplex PCR, and TCRdb's table has in-frame clones only and misses some. The sample lists about 54,000 clones, almost 85% occurring once. Here the sequenced sample was CD4+ or CD8+ T cells sorted from blood, taken in a trial of the OX40 agonist ivuxolimab. The receptors stem from an adult with an advanced solid tumor such as melanoma, head and neck, liver or kidney cancer.

The chain joins TRBV6-6 to TRBJ2-1; D may be TRBD2 (6 bases). The CDR3 totals 15 residues. V was cut by 2 bases and J by 6 bases, with 14 bases left in between. The germline V gene has CDR1 MNHNY and CDR2 SVGAGI (reference sequence). The CDR3 loop is CASSYNSGGGNEQFF. CDR3 coding DNA: TGTGCCAGCAGTTACAATTCCGGGGGAGGCAATGAGCAGTTCTTC.

Of note for this clone: Other DNA sequences in the same sample also yield this CDR3. The genes are TRBV6-1 and TRBJ1-1, with no clear D. Germline lookup yields CDR1 MNHNS and CDR2 SASEGT. The CDR3 runs 15 residues. V lost 7 bases and J lost 2, with 17 bases in between. The chain's CDR3 is CASTRGGARNTEAFF. In nucleotides, the CDR3 is TGTGCCAGCACCCGCGGCGGAGCCAGAAACACTGAAGCTTTCTTT.

The rearrangement joins TRBV13 to TRBJ2-7; D ambiguous. Germline V gene sequence: CDR1 PRHDT, CDR2 FYEKMQ (reference sequence). The CDR3 covers 13 residues. The ends were cut back, 5 bases at V and 1 base at J, with 9 bases in the middle. The CDR3, as DNA: TGTGCCAGCAGCCCTGACCAATCCTACGAGCAGTACTTC. Protein: CASSPDQSYEQYF.

V gene TRBV18 combines with J gene TRBJ2-3; D gene uncertain. The V and J ends lost 6 bases and 6 bases respectively, with 10 bases between them. CDR1 KGHSH and CDR2 LQKENI come from the germline V gene. The CDR3 is made up of 12 amino acids. Here the CDR3 reads CASSPSSDTQYF. The CDR3 region has the DNA TGTGCCAGCTCCCCCTCGTCGGATACGCAGTATTTT.

J is TRBJ1-2 and V is TRBV4-3; TRBD1 agrees at 8 bases. The V gene end was trimmed by 3 bases and the J gene end by 6 bases; junction bases not matched to a gene: 9. CDR1 is LGHNA, CDR2 YSLEER, per germline. The CDR3 totals 15 residues. Here the CDR3 reads CASSQGDRGTNGYTF. CDR3 in DNA: TGCGCCAGCAGCCAGGGCGACAGGGGTACTAATGGCTACACCTTC.

The chain combines TRBV29-1 with TRBJ1-3; D gene unclear. The V gene's germline CDR1 is SQVTM and CDR2 ANQGSEA. The V end lost 0 bases, the J end lost 3 bases, and 6 bases lay between the germline ends. This CDR3 spans 13 amino acids. CDR3 amino acids: CSVEDPLGNTIYF. CDR3 nucleotides: TGCAGCGTTGAAGACCCCCTTGGAAACACCATATATTTT.

The chain links TRBV5-8 to TRBJ2-5; D may be TRBD1 (6 bases). The CDR3 contains 13 residues. The V and J ends lost 4 bases and 4 bases respectively, with 11 bases between them. Germline assignment: CDR1 SGHTS and CDR2 YDEGEE. CDR3 sequence (DNA): TGTGCCAGCAGCCCCGGACAGAGAGAGACCCAGTACTTC. It translates to CASSPGQRETQYF. The whole variable domain, remainder taken from reference TRBV5-8 and TRBJ2-5, is EAGVTQSPTHLIKTRGQQATLRCSPISGHTSVYWYQQALGLGLQFLLWYDEGEERNRGNFPPRFSGRQFPNYSSELNVNALELEDSALYLCASSPGQRETQYFGPGTRLLVL.

The V call is TRBV5-1, the J call TRBJ2-7, with TRBD2 matching 8 bases. The CDR3 totals 16 residues. The germline V gene has CDR1 SGHRS and CDR2 YFSETQ. Germline trimming cut 0 bases from V and 0 bases from J; bases unmatched to any gene: 5. The CDR3 region has the DNA TGCGCCAGCAGCTTGGTTAGCGGGATGAGCTCCTACGAGCAGTACTTC. Amino acids: CASSLVSGMSSYEQYF.

V is TRBV7-8 and J is TRBJ2-7; 12 positions match TRBD1. The junction had 8 bases not matched to a gene; V was cut back by 5 bases and J by 3 bases. Looked up from germline, CDR1 is SGHVS and CDR2 is FQNEAQ. This CDR3 comprises 16 residues. CDR3 sequence: CASSGQGTGGFYEQYF. CDR3 DNA: TGTGCCAGCAGCGGCCAGGGGACAGGGGGCTTCTACGAGCAGTACTTC.

The chain joins TRBV27 to TRBJ1-1; D uncertain. The CDR3 spans 13 residues. The V end lost 6 bases, the J end lost 4 bases, and 12 bases lay between the germline ends. Germline loops: CDR1 MNHEY, CDR2 SMNVEV (reference sequence). The CDR3 reads CASRSYEGTEAFF. The CDR3 DNA reads as TGTGCCAGCAGATCTTACGAGGGCACTGAAGCTTTCTTT.

The chain couples TRBV28 to TRBJ1-4; 7 bases are a match to TRBD1. Germline-derived CDR1 and CDR2 are MDHEN and SYDVKM. V lost 6 bases to trimming and J lost 8 bases; unmatched junction nucleotides: 12. The CDR3 extends over 15 amino acids. CDR3 in amino acids: CASSPQRGGEEKLFF. The CDR3 DNA is TGTGCCAGCAGCCCCCAAAGAGGGGGCGAAGAAAAACTGTTTTTT.

This chain links TRBV21-1 with TRBJ2-1; the table's D call, TRBD2, was not checked against the DNA. TRBV21-1 is tagged as a pseudogene. The CDR3 loop spans 16 amino acids. CDR3 residues: CASSGRLASSYNEQFF. As DNA, the CDR3 is TGTGCCAGCAGCGGCCGACTAGCGAGCTCCTACAATGAGCAGTTCTTC.

The chain joins TRBV4-1 to TRBJ2-7, with D hard to call. The CDR3 has 15 amino acids. The V and J ends lost 1 base and 9 bases respectively, with 19 bases between them. The germline CDR1 and CDR2 sequences are MGHRA and YSYEKL. In nucleotides, the CDR3 is TGCGCCAGCAGCCAAGGAAGAGGTGAGCAAGGGCGGCAGTACTTC. This codes for CASSQGRGEQGRQYF.

The chain recombines TRBV6-1 with TRBJ1-2; 8 bases agree with TRBD1. Per germline, CDR1 MNHNS and CDR2 SASEGT. This CDR3 spans 13 amino acids. The ends lost 7 bases at V and 7 bases at J; junction bases unmatched: 8. As DNA, the CDR3 is TGTGCCAGCACGGGAAACAGGGGGGGTGGCTACACCTTC. Protein product: CASTGNRGGGYTF.

This chain links TRBV4-1 with TRBJ1-2, with 7 bases that match TRBD1. The CDR3 is 20 amino acids. With V trimmed by 4 bases and J by 0 bases, 20 bases remained unmatched. The germline CDR1 and CDR2 sequences are MGHRA and YSYEKL. CDR3: CASSPRLGRRGGPTNYGYTF. The CDR3 DNA follows: TGCGCCAGCAGCCCTCGGCTCGGACGGCGAGGGGGCCCTACTAACTATGGCTACACCTTC.

The rearrangement uses TRBV19 and TRBJ1-2; TRBD1 matches 9 bases. The ends lost 7 bases at V and 7 bases at J; junction bases unmatched: 10. Germline CDR1 and CDR2: LNHDA and SQIVND (reference sequence). This CDR3 is built from 14 residues. CDR3 sequence reads: CASTLGQGSPGYTF. CDR3 DNA sequence: TGTGCCAGTACTCTTGGACAGGGGTCCCCTGGCTACACCTTC.

This chain connects TRBV30 to TRBJ1-4, with D perhaps matching TRBD1 (5 bases). Trimming left V 4 bases short and J 10 bases short, with 25 bases between. Germline V gene lookup returns CDR1 GTSNPN and CDR2 SVGIG (reference sequence). The CDR3 runs to 16 residues. The CDR3 loop reads CAWTYITSSPGGKLFF. The CDR3 coding sequence is TGTGCCTGGACCTATATCACATCATCCCCTGGGGGAAAACTGTTTTTT.

The chain combines TRBV6-5 with TRBJ1-5; possibly TRBD1 for D (5 bases). This CDR3 is built from 15 residues. CDR1 MNHEY and CDR2 SVGAGI come from the germline V gene. V lost 0 bases and J lost 2, with 8 bases in between. CDR3 sequence (DNA): TGTGCCAGCAGTTACTCGAGCAGGGGCAATCAGCCCCAGCATTTT. Translation: CASSYSSRGNQPQHF.

This clone was found a few times. The rearrangement links TRBV27 to TRBJ1-4, with D uncertain. Germline CDR1 is MNHEY and CDR2 is SMNVEV (reference sequence). V lost 5 bases to trimming and J lost 4 bases, with 11 bases between them. This CDR3 comprises 14 residues. This CDR3 reads CASSDTKRNEKLFF. The CDR3 bases are TGTGCCAGCAGTGACACTAAGCGTAATGAAAAACTGTTTTTT.

The chain carries TRBV11-3 and TRBJ1-1; no reliable D call. The CDR3 runs to 13 residues. Trimming took off 4 bases at V and 0 bases at J, with 6 bases between the two ends. Germline V lookup: CDR1 SGHNT, CDR2 YENEEA. The CDR3 region has the DNA TGTGCCAGCAGCTCAGACATGAACACTGAAGCTTTCTTT. This encodes CASSSDMNTEAFF.

This chain links TRBV5-1 with TRBJ1-1, with a weak D call TRBD1 (5 bases). Per the germline V gene, CDR1 is SGHRS and CDR2 is YFSETQ. CDR3 length: 15 residues. V shed 5 bases and J shed 0 bases, with 14 bases lying between them. The CDR3 here is CASSFGTAMNTEAFF. In nucleotides, the CDR3 is TGCGCCAGCAGTTTCGGGACCGCGATGAACACTGAAGCTTTCTTT.

The CDR3 loop reads CASSLAEGGSYGYTF. The CDR3 DNA reads as TGCGCCAGCAGCTTGGCCGAGGGTGGAAGCTATGGCTACACCTTC. The rearrangement uses TRBV5-1 and TRBJ1-2; D remains unclear. CDR1 is SGHRS, CDR2 YFSETQ, per germline. The CDR3 is 15 residues long. V was cut by 0 bases and J by 4 bases, with 13 bases left in between. Full variable domain (remainder filled in from reference TRBV5-1 and TRBJ1-2): KAGVTQTPRYLIKTRGQQVTLSCSPISGHRSVSWYQQTPGQGLQFLFEYFSETQRNKGNFPGRFSGRQFSNSRSEMNVSTLELGDSALYLCASSLAEGGSYGYTFGSGTRLTVV.

J is TRBJ2-1 and V is TRBV7-2, with 10 bases matching TRBD1. J was trimmed by 7 bases and V by 1 base; bases with no gene match: 1. Germline CDR1 is SGHTA and CDR2 is FQGNSA. CDR3 size: 14 residues. CDR3 nucleotide sequence: TGTGCCAGCAGCTTAGGGGACAGGGGTAATGAGCAGTTCTTC. Translation gives CASSLGDRGNEQFF.

The J gene is TRBJ2-7, the V gene TRBV14; a possible D gene is TRBD1 (6 bases). Trimming removed 2 bases at V and 6 bases at J, with 11 bases between. The CDR3 loop spans 13 amino acids. Germline V gene lookup returns CDR1 SGHDN and CDR2 FVKESK. As DNA, the CDR3 is TGTGCCAGCAGCCAACTGACAGGCCGCGAGCAGTACTTC. Protein product: CASSQLTGREQYF.

The sample holds a few counts of this clone. This chain connects TRBV11-2 to TRBJ2-1; 9 bases are a match to TRBD2. With 8 bases clipped from V and 6 bases from J, the junction kept 11 bases outside the gene matches. The germline gives CDR1 SGHAT, CDR2 FQNNGV. The CDR3 totals 15 residues. CDR3 protein: CASSGLRREGNEQFF. The DNA of the CDR3 is TGTGCCAGCTCGGGCCTGAGGCGGGAGGGCAATGAGCAGTTCTTC.

The chain is built from TRBV11-2 and TRBJ1-2, with D perhaps TRBD1 (6 bases). The CDR3 is 15 amino acids. In germline, CDR1 is SGHAT, CDR2 FQNNGV. V gave up 5 bases and J gave up 3 bases, with 16 bases separating them. CDR3 DNA: TGTGCCAGCAGCCTGGTGCATGGGGGCGACTATGGCTACACCTTC. Protein sequence: CASSLVHGGDYGYTF.

This chain uses TRBV19 with TRBJ2-7; 7 nucleotides match TRBD1. Germline-derived CDR1 and CDR2 are LNHDA and SQIVND (reference sequence). This CDR3 has 14 amino acids. V was clipped by 4 bases and J by 4 bases; unmatched bases: 7. The CDR3 here is CASSNPGQRYEQYF. In DNA form, the CDR3 reads TGTGCCAGTAGTAACCCGGGACAGCGGTACGAGCAGTACTTC.

V usage is TRBV28 and J usage is TRBJ1-4; D is undetermined. This CDR3 comprises 14 residues. Trimming pared 2 bases from V and 8 bases from J, leaving 12 bases between. Per germline, CDR1 MDHEN and CDR2 SYDVKM. CDR3 residues: CASSLTYTMEKLFF. CDR3 DNA: TGTGCCAGCAGTTTAACGTACACCATGGAAAAACTGTTTTTT.

The rearrangement uses TRBV7-7 and TRBJ2-2; TRBD1 matches 7 bases. CDR1 and CDR2 (germline): SSHAT, FNYEAQ (reference sequence). The length of the CDR3 is 13 residues. V dropped 4 bases and J dropped 11; count of bases not matched to a gene: 7. The CDR3 loop reads CASSSDRSGELFF. For the CDR3, the DNA is TGTGCCAGCAGCTCGGACAGGTCGGGTGAGCTGTTTTTT. The full variable domain, with the rest looked up from reference TRBV7-7 and TRBJ2-2, is GAGVSQSPRYKVTKRGQDVTLRCDPISSHATLYWYQQALGQGPEFLTYFNYEAQPDKSGLPSDRFSAERPEGSISTLTIQRTEQRDSAMYRCASSSDRSGELFFGEGSRLTVL.

The chain carries TRBV4-3 and TRBJ2-2; 7 positions match TRBD2. The germline V gene has CDR1 LGHNA and CDR2 YSLEER. The CDR3 consists of 16 residues. J was trimmed by 3 bases and V by 6 bases; bases with no gene match: 10. CDR3 nucleotide sequence: TGCGCCAGCAGTCAGGAAGCGGGGCTGTACACCGGGGAGCTGTTTTTT. Protein product: CASSQEAGLYTGELFF.